Below, 28 T cell receptor beta chains from the same sample are listed, as sequenced in a study of T cells after yellow fever vaccination. TCRdb fed the 5' RACE reads into MiXCR, producing one record per CDR3 protein. This sample has around 590,000 distinct CDR3 sequences, with approximately 13% found just once. The specimen comprised PBMCs, sampled on the day of the yellow fever booster vaccination. Source of these receptors: a man aged 25 to 40 who received the YFV17D yellow fever vaccine.

The rearrangement uses TRBV10-3 and TRBJ2-1; 8 nucleotides align to TRBD2. The CDR3 runs to 15 residues. V lost 5 bases, J lost 8 bases, and 11 bases stayed unmatched. Germline V gene sequence: CDR1 ENHRY, CDR2 SYGVKD. The CDR3 coding sequence is TGTGCCATCAGTAGTACTAGCGGACCTTCCCATGAGCAGTTCTTC. This translates into CAISSTSGPSHEQFF.

This clonotype was counted only a few times. The chain joins TRBV14 to TRBJ2-1; D gene ambiguous. V was cut by 2 bases and J by 8 bases, with 4 bases left in between. The germline CDR1 and CDR2 sequences are SGHDN and FVKESK. The CDR3 is made up of 11 amino acids. The CDR3 here is CASSQFHEQFF. As DNA, the CDR3 is TGTGCCAGCAGCCAATTCCATGAGCAGTTCTTC.

This clonotype has at least ten counts. The rearrangement links TRBV18 to TRBJ2-7; D not resolved. V was trimmed by 5 bases and J by 6 bases, leaving 20 bases between them. The CDR3 contains 15 residues. The germline gives CDR1 KGHSH, CDR2 LQKENI. The CDR3 here is CASSLSDLTLSEQYF. In nucleotides, the CDR3 is TGTGCCAGCTCATTAAGTGACTTGACCCTGTCCGAGCAGTACTTC.

Only a few counts were recorded for this clonotype. The chain uses TRBV7-8 and TRBJ1-6, with 11 bases identical to TRBD1. Germline-derived CDR1 and CDR2 are SGHVS and FQNEAQ. J was trimmed by 6 bases and V by 4 bases; bases with no gene match: 5. The CDR3 spans 16 residues. The CDR3 sequence: CASSSRDRGGNSPLHF. DNA for the CDR3: TGTGCCAGCAGCTCCCGGGACAGGGGGGGTAATTCACCCCTCCACTTT.

The gene calls are TRBV5-1 and TRBJ1-1; 7 positions match TRBD1. This CDR3 spans 15 amino acids. J was trimmed by 0 bases and V by 2 bases; bases with no gene match: 4. Germline V gene data show CDR1 as SGHRS and CDR2 as YFSETQ. The CDR3 sequence: CASSLQGSLNTEAFF. CDR3 in DNA: TGCGCCAGCAGCTTACAGGGGTCCTTGAACACTGAAGCTTTCTTT.

V gene TRBV6-1 combines with J gene TRBJ2-1; 8 bases agree with TRBD2. This CDR3 is 15 amino acids long. In germline, CDR1 is MNHNS, CDR2 SASEGT. With V trimmed by 3 bases and J by 8 bases, 9 bases remained unmatched. For the CDR3, the DNA is TGTGCCAGCAGTGAGGTAAAAGCGGGGGATGATGAGCAGTTCTTC. Its translation is CASSEVKAGDDEQFF.

This chain joins TRBV12-3 or TRBV12-4 and TRBJ2-2; 15 positions match TRBD2. The CDR3 covers 16 residues. Losses at the gene ends were 5 bases for V and 4 bases for J; bases not matched to a gene: 2. CDR3 in amino acids: CASSRGLAGGTGELFF. The CDR3 DNA is TGTGCCAGCAGTAGGGGACTAGCGGGAGGCACCGGGGAGCTGTTTTTT.

The table lists this clonotype with a few counts. The V and J genes are TRBV7-6 and TRBJ1-3; a possible D gene is TRBD1 (6 bases). CDR1 is SGHVS, CDR2 FNYEAQ, per germline. V was clipped by 6 bases and J by 2 bases, with 8 bases between them. The CDR3 covers 13 residues. The CDR3 region has the DNA TGTGCCAGCAGAGGGACACCTGGAAACACCATATATTTT. Its translation is CASRGTPGNTIYF.

There are a few counts of this clonotype. The chain is built from TRBV7-2 and TRBJ2-5; perhaps D is TRBD1 or TRBD2 (5 bases each). The CDR3 has 16 residues. V was shortened by 1 base and J by 4 bases, with 16 bases between the two germline ends. Germline V gives CDR1 SGHTA, CDR2 FQGNSA. The CDR3 DNA follows: TGTGCCAGCAGCTTAGGCGCCGGGATCGGGGCAGAGACCCAGTACTTC. Amino acids: CASSLGAGIGAETQYF.

This clonotype has only a few counts. V and J are TRBV28 and TRBJ2-7; 8 bases map to TRBD2. The CDR3 is 14 residues long. V trimming: 6 bases; J trimming: 0 bases; junction bases outside the gene matches: 4. Germline V gene lookup returns CDR1 MDHEN and CDR2 SYDVKM. In nucleotides, the CDR3 is TGTGCCAGCAGACTTAGCGGGGACTCCTACGAGCAGTACTTC. Its protein product is CASRLSGDSYEQYF.

There are a few counts of this clonotype. V and J are TRBV7-2 and TRBJ2-7; D possibly uses TRBD1 or TRBD2 (5 bases each). Germline V CDR1 and CDR2: SGHTA, FQGNSA. The CDR3 runs 14 residues. Trimming shortened V by 0 bases and J by 5 bases, and 11 bases separated the two germline ends. CDR3 DNA sequence: TGTGCCAGCAGCTTAGCAAGGGACCTGAACGAGCAGTACTTC. Amino acid sequence: CASSLARDLNEQYF.

This clonotype occurred a few times. The V and J genes are TRBV11-2 and TRBJ2-2; D may be TRBD1 (5 bases). The ends were cut back, 5 bases at V and 7 bases at J, with 11 bases in the middle. This CDR3 has 13 residues. CDR1 SGHAT and CDR2 FQNNGV come from the germline V gene. CDR3 in DNA: TGTGCCAGCAGCCAGGGATTTGTCGGGGAGCTGTTTTTT. This sequence encodes CASSQGFVGELFF.

V gene TRBV11-2 combines with J gene TRBJ1-2; 7 bases align to TRBD1. CDR3 length: 11 residues. Trimming cost V 1 base and J 11 bases; bases outside gene matches: 1. In germline, CDR1 is SGHAT, CDR2 FQNNGV. The CDR3 reads CASSLGQGYTF. The CDR3 DNA reads TGTGCCAGCAGCTTAGGACAGGGTTACACCTTC.

The chain uses TRBV6-2 or TRBV6-3 and TRBJ1-1; 8 bases fit TRBD1. The germline V gene encodes CDR1 MNHEY and CDR2 SVGEGT. The J segment lost 6 bases and the V segment lost 4 bases, leaving 4 bases of the junction unmatched. This CDR3 comprises 13 residues. CDR3 DNA: TGTGCCAGCAGTTTACAGGGGGGACCTGAAGCTTTCTTT. Translation gives CASSLQGGPEAFF.

This chain joins TRBV6-5 and TRBJ2-7, with D possibly matching TRBD1 (6 bases). V was clipped by 0 bases and J by 2 bases, with 14 bases between them. From germline, CDR1 is MNHEY and CDR2 SVGAGI. CDR3 length: 16 residues. CDR3 loop: CASSYSLQGRTYEQYF. The CDR3 DNA reads as TGTGCCAGCAGTTACTCGTTACAGGGTAGAACCTACGAGCAGTACTTC.

This clonotype was found a few times. This chain connects TRBV23-1 to TRBJ2-3; no definite D call. TRBV23-1 qualifies as an ORF whose function is uncertain. V lost 3 bases, J lost 6 bases, and 19 bases lay in between. The CDR3 totals 16 residues. CDR3 nucleotides: TGCGCCAGCAGTCAGAGCCAGGTGATCTCGTCGGATACGCAGTATTTT. Translating gives CASSQSQVISSDTQYF.

The J gene is TRBJ2-1, the V gene TRBV12-3 or TRBV12-4, with 7 positions matching TRBD2. The trim removed 3 bases at V and 6 bases at J, leaving 8 bases unmatched. There are 15 residues in the CDR3. CDR3 sequence reads: CASSLGLAEINEQFF. The CDR3 DNA reads TGTGCCAGCAGTTTGGGTCTAGCGGAGATCAATGAGCAGTTCTTC.

This clonotype was seen a handful of times. This rearrangement joins TRBV2 to TRBJ1-2; D possibly corresponds to TRBD1 (6 bases). Germline V lookup: CDR1 SNHLY, CDR2 FYNNEI. The V gene lost 4 bases and the J gene lost 3 bases, with 15 bases spanning the gap. The CDR3 spans 15 residues. CDR3 region: CASSVRAGAHYGYTF. CDR3 nucleotides: TGTGCCAGCAGTGTCAGGGCAGGGGCCCACTATGGCTACACCTTC.

The chain is built from TRBV21-1 and TRBJ2-1; the table's D call of TRBD1 was not tested on the DNA. TRBV21-1 is marked as a pseudogene. This CDR3 contains 14 residues. CDR3 residues: CASSKGGAGTEQFF. The CDR3 nucleotides read TGTGCCAGCAGCAAAGGAGGGGCGGGAACTGAGCAGTTCTTC.

The J gene is TRBJ2-7, the V gene TRBV25-1; D gene unclear. Trimming stripped 2 bases from V and 0 bases from J, with 8 bases between. Germline V gives CDR1 MGHDK, CDR2 SYGVNS. The CDR3 is made up of 14 amino acids. The CDR3 DNA is TGTGCCAGCAGTGAAGTTGGTGGCTCCTACGAGCAGTACTTC. Protein sequence: CASSEVGGSYEQYF.

In its sample, this clonotype was seen a few times. The gene calls are TRBV20-1 and TRBJ2-4, with D maybe TRBD2 (6 bases). CDR3 length equals 13 residues. From germline, CDR1 is DFQATT and CDR2 SNEGSKA (reference sequence). V lost 0 bases, J lost 14 bases, and 17 bases lay in between. The CDR3 spells CSARESSRGTEYF. For the CDR3, the DNA is TGCAGTGCTAGAGAATCCAGCCGGGGGACCGAGTACTTC.

The J gene is TRBJ2-3, the V gene TRBV7-3; TRBD2 matches 13 bases. The CDR3 contains 16 residues. V was pared by 5 bases and J by 2 bases, with 4 bases of the junction left unmatched. Germline CDR1 is SGHTA and CDR2 is FQGTGA. CDR3 nucleotide sequence: TGTGCCAGCAGCCCACTAGCGGGAGGGATCACAGATACGCAGTATTTT. This encodes CASSPLAGGITDTQYF.

This clonotype was picked up many times. This chain joins TRBV20-1 and TRBJ2-1; D uncertain. Germline V gene sequence: CDR1 DFQATT, CDR2 SNEGSKA (reference sequence). The CDR3 is 11 residues long. Trimming shortened V by 1 base and J by 2 bases, and 0 bases separated the two germline ends. The CDR3 spells CSARAYNEQFF. Here the CDR3 DNA reads TGCAGTGCTAGAGCCTACAATGAGCAGTTCTTC.

V usage is TRBV3-1 and J usage is TRBJ2-2; D may be TRBD2 (6 bases). V was pared by 10 bases and J by 7 bases, with 16 bases between. The CDR3 spans 13 residues. CDR1 and CDR2 from the germline V gene are LGHDT and YNNKEL (reference sequence). The CDR3 DNA reads TGTGCCACGGGTCGGGAGCTAGGCGGGGAGCTGTTTTTT. The encoded protein is CATGRELGGELFF.

This clonotype has more than one count but fewer than ten. The CDR3 nucleotides read TGCAGTGGGGACAGGGGGTTATCCTACGAGCAGTACTTC. Translation: CSGDRGLSYEQYF. The chain employs TRBV20-1 and TRBJ2-7; the match to TRBD1 covers 11 bases. CDR1 and CDR2 from the germline V gene are DFQATT and SNEGSKA (reference sequence). Trimming at V came to 7 bases and at J to 1 base, leaving 3 bases not matched to a gene. This CDR3 has 13 residues.

This clonotype was counted ten times or more. The chain couples TRBV6-5 to TRBJ1-1, with D possibly matching TRBD1 (5 bases). V lost 5 bases to trimming and J lost 5 bases, with 15 bases between them. Germline CDR1 and CDR2: MNHEY and SVGAGI. The CDR3 totals 14 residues. CDR3: CASSRPTQGTEAFF. As DNA, the CDR3 is TGTGCCAGCAGTCGGCCGACTCAGGGAACTGAAGCTTTCTTT.

This clonotype was observed a handful of times. This chain connects TRBV5-6 to TRBJ2-7; 8 bases fit TRBD2. Trimming removed 4 bases from V and 1 base from J; junction bases left unmatched: 7. This CDR3 has 15 amino acids. Germline CDR1 and CDR2: SGHDT and YYEEEE. The DNA of the CDR3 is TGTGCCAGCAGCCCACTAAGCGGGAGATCCTACGAGCAGTACTTC. Translated: CASSPLSGRSYEQYF. The entire variable domain, with the rest obtained from reference TRBV5-6 and TRBJ2-7, is as follows: DAGVTQSPTHLIKTRGQQVTLRCSPKSGHDTVSWYQQALGQGPQFIFQYYEEEERQRGNFPDRFSGHQFPNYSSELNVNALLLGDSALYLCASSPLSGRSYEQYFGPGTRLTVT.

This clonotype came up many times. The rearrangement joins TRBV5-1 to TRBJ1-2; no reliable D call. This CDR3 has 13 amino acids. The V and J ends lost 4 bases and 8 bases respectively, with 15 bases between them. The V gene's germline CDR1 is SGHRS and CDR2 YFSETQ. CDR3 sequence reads: CASSRAPIEGYTF. CDR3 DNA sequence: TGCGCCAGCAGCAGGGCCCCAATCGAAGGCTACACCTTC.